These 12 T cell receptor beta chains were all obtained from the same sample, sequenced in a study of memory CD4+ T cells and cytomegalovirus serostatus (dated by TCRdb to about 2019). Library preparation was by the immunoSEQ multiplex PCR assay. TCRdb provides this immuneACCESS table in a form limited to in-frame rearrangements. Some clones are lacking; in checked studies, under half of them reflect an unresolved V gene, and why the rest are absent is not known. The sample table holds some 52,000 clones, of which approximately 82% were seen once. The biggest ten clones account for about 2.1% of the sample. A FACSAria II was used to sort memory CD4+ T cells, defined as single viable CD3+CD4+CD8-CD45RO+ cells. Sequences were obtained from memory CD4+ T cells from blood. All receptors derive from an adult in good health and CMV-seropositive.

The chain links TRBV18 to TRBJ1-1, with 7 nucleotides matching TRBD1. The V gene end was trimmed by 10 bases and the J gene end by 2 bases; junction bases not matched to a gene: 7. There are 13 residues in the CDR3. Germline V gene data show CDR1 as KGHSH and CDR2 as LQKENI. CDR3 in DNA: TGTGCCACCTCTCAGGGGGTCAACACTGAAGCTTTCTTT. It encodes CATSQGVNTEAFF.

The genes are TRBV7-6 and TRBJ2-7, with TRBD2 matching over 7 bases. The length of the CDR3 is 16 residues. With 5 bases clipped from V and 0 bases from J, the junction kept 10 bases outside the gene matches. Germline V lookup: CDR1 SGHVS, CDR2 FNYEAQ. CDR3 DNA: TGTGCCAGCAGCAAAGTATCGGGACTACACTCCTACGAGCAGTACTTC. Translating it yields CASSKVSGLHSYEQYF.

The CDR3: CASGTGISLENTIYF. DNA of the CDR3: TGTGCCAGCGGGACCGGGATTTCTCTGGAGAACACCATATATTTT. J is TRBJ1-3 and V is TRBV19, with D maybe TRBD1 (5 bases). The V gene lost 9 bases and the J gene lost 7 bases, with 22 bases spanning the gap. Looked up from germline, CDR1 is LNHDA and CDR2 is SQIVND (reference sequence). This CDR3 has 15 amino acids.

V gene TRBV30 combines with J gene TRBJ2-7, with 13 bases aligning to TRBD2. This CDR3 spans 17 amino acids. CDR1 GTSNPN and CDR2 SVGIG come from the germline V gene (reference sequence). V trimming: 8 bases; J trimming: 2 bases; junction bases outside the gene matches: 15. The CDR3 DNA follows: TGTGCCAATGACAGGGCGCTTGGACTAGCGGGAGCCTACGAGCAGTACTTC. Amino acids: CANDRALGLAGAYEQYF.

This clone has a single count. The chain links TRBV19 to TRBJ1-2; D is ambiguous. The germline V gene encodes CDR1 LNHDA and CDR2 SQIVND (reference sequence). This CDR3 is built from 16 residues. V lost 8 bases and J 5 bases, leaving 24 bases between the germline ends. The CDR3 region is CASSAGRWGLSYGYTF. In DNA, the CDR3 is TGTGCCAGTTCTGCAGGACGCTGGGGTTTGAGTTATGGCTACACCTTC.

The genes are TRBV4-3 and TRBJ1-4; no reliable D call. Germline V gene data show CDR1 as LGHNA and CDR2 as YSLEER. The CDR3 spans 16 residues. The V and J ends lost 1 base and 8 bases respectively, with 17 bases between them. The CDR3 loop is CASSQGGPQKAEKLFF. The CDR3 coding sequence is TGCGCCAGCAGCCAAGGCGGGCCCCAGAAGGCGGAAAAACTGTTTTTT.

The sample holds a few counts of this clone. This rearrangement joins TRBV29-1 to TRBJ1-1; tentative D call: TRBD1 (5 bases). V was shortened by 4 bases and J by 1 base, with 16 bases between the two germline ends. CDR1 is SQVTM, CDR2 ANQGSEA, per germline. This CDR3 is 15 amino acids long. The CDR3 spells CSVGRSDRPNTEAFF. In DNA, the CDR3 is TGCAGCGTTGGCCGTAGCGACAGACCGAACACTGAAGCTTTCTTT.

This clone was seen more than once but under ten times. The genes are TRBV28 and TRBJ2-3; either TRBD1 or TRBD2 may fit D (6 bases each). V was cut by 7 bases and J by 2 bases, with 19 bases left in between. In germline, CDR1 is MDHEN, CDR2 SYDVKM. The CDR3 loop spans 16 amino acids. DNA for the CDR3: TGTGCCAGCACCCAAGGGGGGAACCAATACACAGATACGCAGTATTTT. This encodes CASTQGGNQYTDTQYF.

This chain joins TRBV7-9 and TRBJ2-5, with 7 bases identical to TRBD1. CDR1 and CDR2 from the germline V gene are SEHNR and FQNEAQ (reference sequence). The CDR3 runs 14 residues. The V segment lost 6 bases and the J segment 4 bases; nucleotides outside the gene matches: 8. The CDR3 loop reads CASSQATGAETQYF. The DNA for the CDR3 is TGTGCCAGCAGTCAAGCTACAGGGGCAGAGACCCAGTACTTC.

For the CDR3, the DNA is TGTGCCAGCAGCGGAGCGGGGCCGGAGACCCAGTACTTC. As protein: CASSGAGPETQYF. The chain joins TRBV7-9 to TRBJ2-5; 7 bases line up with TRBD2. Germline V gene data show CDR1 as SEHNR and CDR2 as FQNEAQ (reference sequence). With V trimmed by 5 bases and J by 5 bases, 5 bases remained unmatched. The CDR3 covers 13 residues. Looking up the rest from reference TRBV7-9 and TRBJ2-5 gives the full variable domain: DTGVSQNPRHKITKRGQNVTFRCDPISEHNRLYWYRQTLGQGPEFLTYFQNEAQLEKSRLLSDRFSAERPKGSFSTLEIQRTEQGDSAMYLCASSGAGPETQYFGPGTRLLVL.

The chain joins TRBV6-6 to TRBJ1-1; D might be TRBD1 (6 bases). V dropped 4 bases and J dropped 4 bases, with 10 bases sitting between them. Germline CDR1 MNHNY, CDR2 SVGAGI (reference sequence). This CDR3 contains 13 residues. The CDR3 sequence: CASSSHRATEAFF. CDR3 nucleotide sequence: TGTGCCAGCAGTTCCCACAGGGCCACTGAAGCTTTCTTT.

The DNA of the CDR3 is TGCAGCGGGAAACAGGGGACCAACACTGAAGCTTTCTTT. This sequence encodes CSGKQGTNTEAFF. The chain links TRBV29-1 to TRBJ1-1; the match to TRBD1 covers 7 bases. CDR1 is SQVTM, CDR2 ANQGSEA, per germline. The CDR3 is 13 amino acids. The V segment lost 7 bases and the J segment 2 bases; nucleotides outside the gene matches: 7.